What follows are 8 T cell receptor beta chains derived from one specimen sequenced in a study of shared clonotypes between healthy human individuals. This table comes from immunoSEQ multiplex PCR, and its TCRdb copy is limited to in-frame clones, with some not included. The table has approximately 2.3 million clones, over 90% seen once. Sequencing used naive CD4+ T cells from PBMCs. Subset given: CD45RA+ positively selected. All receptors come from a man between 18 and 29 years old in good health. Some clones in this sample may be carry-over from other donors' samples.

As concerns this clone: Other DNA sequences within the sample encode an identical CDR3. The rearrangement links TRBV5-5 to TRBJ2-5; 7 nucleotides match TRBD1. This CDR3 comprises 14 residues. J gave up 1 base and V 0 bases, and 0 bases lay outside the gene matches. Germline loops: CDR1 SGHKS, CDR2 YYEKEE (reference sequence). CDR3 DNA sequence: TGTGCCAGCAGCTTGGGGGACAGCCAAGAGACCCAGTACTTC. This translates into CASSLGDSQETQYF.

CDR3 coding DNA: TGTGCCAGCAGTGTTCGGGCCGGGACAGAAGAGACCCAGTACTTC. Translated, it gives CASSVRAGTEETQYF. The chain is built from TRBV6-5 and TRBJ2-5; TRBD1 matches 7 bases. The CDR3 spans 15 residues. The ends lost 5 bases at V and 3 bases at J; junction bases unmatched: 9. Germline values: CDR1 MNHEY, CDR2 SVGAGI.

J is TRBJ1-1 and V is TRBV2, with 8 bases that match TRBD1. V trimming: 6 bases; J trimming: 10 bases; junction bases outside the gene matches: 10. This CDR3 comprises 13 residues. The germline V gene encodes CDR1 SNHLY and CDR2 FYNNEI. CDR3 amino acids: CASSQQGQDPAFF. The DNA of the CDR3 is TGTGCCAGCAGCCAGCAGGGACAGGATCCAGCTTTCTTT.

On this clone: Within the sample, other DNA sequences also encode this same CDR3. The genes are TRBV7-3 and TRBJ2-2; D call uncertain. Germline lookup yields CDR1 SGHTA and CDR2 FQGTGA. V lost 2 bases and J 1 base, leaving 5 bases between the germline ends. The CDR3 covers 14 residues. The DNA of the CDR3 is TGTGCCAGCAGCTTACTGGGGAACACCGGGGAGCTGTTTTTT. Translating it yields CASSLLGNTGELFF.

This chain links TRBV12-5 with TRBJ2-5; 7 positions match TRBD1. CDR1 is LGHNT, CDR2 FRNRAP, per germline. After removal of 3 bases from V and 4 bases from J, the junction contained 5 bases not matched to a gene. The CDR3 consists of 14 residues. The CDR3 sequence: CASGLGGHGETQYF. The CDR3 region has the DNA TGTGCTAGTGGTTTAGGGGGCCACGGAGAGACCCAGTACTTC. The entire variable domain, with the rest obtained from reference TRBV12-5 and TRBJ2-5, is as follows: DARVTQTPRHKVTEMGQEVTMRCQPILGHNTVFWYRQTMMQGLELLAYFRNRAPLDDSGMPKDRFSAEMPDATLATLKIQPSEPRDSAVYFCASGLGGHGETQYFGPGTRLLVL.

The chain is built from TRBV19 and TRBJ1-2, with a possible D match to TRBD1 (5 bases). The CDR3 is 14 amino acids. Trimming pared 9 bases from V and 4 bases from J, leaving 18 bases between. CDR1 LNHDA and CDR2 SQIVND come from the germline V gene (reference sequence). The chain's CDR3 is CASHHGGLGYGYTF. Written as DNA, the CDR3 is TGTGCCAGCCACCATGGGGGTCTTGGCTATGGCTACACCTTC.

About this clone itself: Distinct nucleotide sequences in the sample also encode this CDR3. The chain recombines TRBV5-1 with TRBJ1-4, with 9 bases that match TRBD1. V was clipped by 4 bases and J by 7 bases; unmatched bases: 5. This CDR3 is 14 amino acids long. Germline assignment: CDR1 SGHRS and CDR2 YFSETQ. The CDR3 sequence: CASSRGQGGEKLFF. CDR3 DNA: TGCGCCAGCAGCCGGGGACAGGGTGGTGAAAAACTGTTTTTT.

This chain joins TRBV5-1 and TRBJ2-6; D remains ambiguous. Germline values: CDR1 SGHRS, CDR2 YFSETQ. This CDR3 has 16 residues. Trimming removed 4 bases at V and 0 bases at J, with 11 bases between. CDR3 sequence: CASSATASSGANVLTF. CDR3 sequence (DNA): TGCGCCAGCAGCGCGACTGCTAGCTCTGGGGCCAACGTCCTGACTTTC.